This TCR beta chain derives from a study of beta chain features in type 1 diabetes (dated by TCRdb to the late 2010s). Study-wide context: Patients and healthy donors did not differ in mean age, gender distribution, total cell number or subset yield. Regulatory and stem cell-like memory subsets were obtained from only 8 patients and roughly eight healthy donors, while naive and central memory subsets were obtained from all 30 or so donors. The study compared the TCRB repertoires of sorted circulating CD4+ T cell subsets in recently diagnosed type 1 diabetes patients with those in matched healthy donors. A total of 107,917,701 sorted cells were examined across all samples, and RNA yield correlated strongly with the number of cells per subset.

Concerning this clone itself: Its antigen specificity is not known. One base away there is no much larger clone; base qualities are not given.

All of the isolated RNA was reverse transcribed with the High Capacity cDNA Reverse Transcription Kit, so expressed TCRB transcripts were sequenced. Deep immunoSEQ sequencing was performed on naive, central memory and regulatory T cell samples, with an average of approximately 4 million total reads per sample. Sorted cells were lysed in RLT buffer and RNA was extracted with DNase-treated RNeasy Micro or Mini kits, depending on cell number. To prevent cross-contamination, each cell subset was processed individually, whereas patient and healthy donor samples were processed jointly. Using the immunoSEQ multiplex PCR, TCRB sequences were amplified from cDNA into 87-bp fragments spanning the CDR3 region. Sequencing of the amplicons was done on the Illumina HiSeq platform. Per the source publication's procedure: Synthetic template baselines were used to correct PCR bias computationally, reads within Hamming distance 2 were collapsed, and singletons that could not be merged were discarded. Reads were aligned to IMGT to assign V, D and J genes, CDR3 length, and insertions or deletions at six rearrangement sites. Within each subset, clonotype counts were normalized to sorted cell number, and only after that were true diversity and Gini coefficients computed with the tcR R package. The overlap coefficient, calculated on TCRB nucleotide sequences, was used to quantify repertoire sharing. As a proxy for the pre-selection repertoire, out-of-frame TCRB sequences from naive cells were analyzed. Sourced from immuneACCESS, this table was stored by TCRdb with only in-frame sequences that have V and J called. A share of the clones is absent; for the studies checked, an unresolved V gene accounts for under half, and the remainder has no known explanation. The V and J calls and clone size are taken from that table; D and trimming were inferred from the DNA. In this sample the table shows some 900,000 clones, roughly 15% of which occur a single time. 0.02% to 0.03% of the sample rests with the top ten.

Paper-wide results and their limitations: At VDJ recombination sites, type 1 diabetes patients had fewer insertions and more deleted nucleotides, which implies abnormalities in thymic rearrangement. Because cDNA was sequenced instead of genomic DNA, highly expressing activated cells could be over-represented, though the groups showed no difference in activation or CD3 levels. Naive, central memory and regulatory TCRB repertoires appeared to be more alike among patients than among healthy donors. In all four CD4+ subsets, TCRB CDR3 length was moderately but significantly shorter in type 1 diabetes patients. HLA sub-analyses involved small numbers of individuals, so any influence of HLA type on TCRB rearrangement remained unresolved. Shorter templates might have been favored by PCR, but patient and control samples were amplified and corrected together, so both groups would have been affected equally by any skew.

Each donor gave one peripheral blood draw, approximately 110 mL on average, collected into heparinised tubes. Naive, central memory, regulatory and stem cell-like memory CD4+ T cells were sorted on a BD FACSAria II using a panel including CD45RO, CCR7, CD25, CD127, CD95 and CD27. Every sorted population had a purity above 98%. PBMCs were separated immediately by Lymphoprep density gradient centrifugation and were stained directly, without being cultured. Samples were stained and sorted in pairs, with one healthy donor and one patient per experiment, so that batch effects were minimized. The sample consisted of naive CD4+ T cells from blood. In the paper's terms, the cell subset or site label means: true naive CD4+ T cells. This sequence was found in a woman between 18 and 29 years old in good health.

The nucleotide sequence is TGTGCCAGCAGCCCGGGCCTCACCGGGGAGCTGTTTTTT. Translated, it gives CASSPGLTGELFF. This chain joins TRBV5-4 to TRBJ2-2; confidence is insufficient to name the D gene. Trimming takes 4 bases from V and 4 bases from J, and the germline ends sit 8 bases apart. From a lookup of the germline V gene (reference sequence), CDR1 and CDR2 are SGHNT and YYREEE. The CDR3, from cysteine to phenylalanine, totals 13 residues. Only the CDR3 portion is preserved as DNA: 39 bases, with reading frame beginning at the first base.